Presented here are 32 T cell receptor beta chains from one specimen sequenced in a study of PD-L1 blockade in urothelial cancer. The data were produced by immunoSEQ multiplex PCR, yet TCRdb's version contains in-frame clones alone and is incomplete. The table lists approximately 47,000 clones, roughly 80% of them singletons, with approximately 8.2% in the top ten. Time point specified: peripheral blood 6 weeks after treatment start. Sequences were derived from PBMCs, sampled around atezolizumab (anti-PD-L1) treatment. The source of these receptors is a man aged 65-85 years with urothelial cancer.

The gene calls are TRBV6-5 and TRBJ1-3; no clear D. Germline lookup yields CDR1 MNHEY and CDR2 SVGAGI. Trimming took off 4 bases at V and 0 bases at J, with 13 bases between the two ends. CDR3 length: 16 amino acids. CDR3 protein: CASSLTDGSSGNTIYF. The CDR3 bases are TGTGCCAGCAGTTTAACTGACGGGAGCTCTGGAAACACCATATATTTT.

The CDR3 sequence is CASSGRTSANTGELFF. As DNA, the CDR3 is TGTGCCAGCAGTGGCAGGACTAGCGCCAACACCGGGGAGCTGTTTTTT. J is TRBJ2-2 and V is TRBV6-6; 9 bases line up with TRBD2. The CDR3 covers 16 residues. CDR1 and CDR2 from the germline V gene are MNHNY and SVGAGI (reference sequence). The V and J ends lost 5 bases and 2 bases, in that order; junction bases with no gene match: 6.

This chain uses TRBV29-1 with TRBJ1-2; TRBD1 agrees at 12 bases. The germline V gene has CDR1 SQVTM and CDR2 ANQGSEA. CDR3 length equals 13 residues. V shed 4 bases and J 7 bases; nucleotides not matched to a gene: 4. The DNA of the CDR3 is TGCAGCGTTGGGGGACAGGGGGCGGTTGGCTACACCTTC. As protein: CSVGGQGAVGYTF.

The chain links TRBV28 to TRBJ2-1; D remains unclear. Trimming left V 3 bases short and J 6 bases short, with 12 bases between. Germline V gene lookup returns CDR1 MDHEN and CDR2 SYDVKM. The CDR3 is made up of 14 amino acids. CDR3 region: CASSFVIPGNEQFF. The CDR3 DNA is TGTGCCAGCAGTTTCGTTATCCCCGGCAATGAGCAGTTCTTC.

V and J are TRBV28 and TRBJ1-2; D is perhaps TRBD1 (5 bases). V lost 4 bases, J lost 4 bases, and 16 bases lay in between. Germline CDR1 and CDR2: MDHEN and SYDVKM. This CDR3 comprises 15 residues. This chain's CDR3 is CASSYAARDVYGYTF. DNA for the CDR3: TGTGCCAGCAGTTACGCCGCCAGGGATGTCTATGGCTACACCTTC.

This clone was found a few times. The CDR3, as DNA: TGTGCCAGTAGCCGAGGGTTATCTGGAAACACCATATATTTT. This gives the protein CASSRGLSGNTIYF. The chain links TRBV19 to TRBJ1-3, with D unresolved. This CDR3 is 14 amino acids long. CDR1 and CDR2 (germline): LNHDA, SQIVND (reference sequence). Trimming shortened V by 6 bases and J by 1 base, and 10 bases separated the two germline ends.

This clone is a singleton in its sample. This chain uses TRBV11-2 with TRBJ2-7; D uncertain. In germline, CDR1 is SGHAT, CDR2 FQNNGV. The CDR3 contains 14 residues. The germline V and J ends were trimmed by 6 bases and 5 bases, with 17 bases remaining between them. The DNA for the CDR3 is TGTGCCAGCAGGCTTTCCCCCCTAGGTGACGAGCAGTACTTC. Translation: CASRLSPLGDEQYF.

The rearrangement joins TRBV10-3 to TRBJ2-2; no clear D gene. V was pared by 8 bases and J by 3 bases, with 10 bases between. CDR3 length equals 13 residues. The germline V gene has CDR1 ENHRY and CDR2 SYGVKD. The CDR3 sequence is CAIQTTDTGELFF. The CDR3 DNA sequence: TGTGCCATCCAGACCACAGACACCGGGGAGCTGTTTTTT.

The chain couples TRBV9 to TRBJ2-6, with 7 bases fitting TRBD2. CDR1 is SGDLS and CDR2 is YYNGEE in the germline V gene. After removal of 0 bases from V and 0 bases from J, the junction contained 9 bases not matched to a gene. The CDR3 runs 19 residues. DNA of the CDR3: TGTGCCAGCAGCGTAGGGGGGGGACTTCCGTTCTCTGGGGCCAACGTCCTGACTTTC. Translated, it gives CASSVGGGLPFSGANVLTF.

This clone was found many times. This chain uses TRBV4-2 with TRBJ1-1; D is undetermined. V was clipped by 4 bases and J by 6 bases, with 9 bases between them. Germline V lookup: CDR1 LGHNA, CDR2 YNFKEQ. This CDR3 region has 12 residues. Here the CDR3 DNA reads TGTGCCAGCAGCCCCCGGGGTTCTGAAGCTTTCTTT. Protein: CASSPRGSEAFF.

V and J are TRBV4-1 and TRBJ2-1, with 7 bases aligning to TRBD1. The ends lost 1 base at V and 0 bases at J; junction bases unmatched: 6. The length of the CDR3 is 17 residues. The germline V gene has CDR1 MGHRA and CDR2 YSYEKL. Written as DNA, the CDR3 is TGCGCCAGCAGCCAAGGCAAGGACAGGCGCTCCTACAATGAGCAGTTCTTC. This translates into CASSQGKDRRSYNEQFF.

The genes are TRBV11-2 and TRBJ1-4, with D unclear. V dropped 3 bases and J dropped 0 bases, with 5 bases sitting between them. The CDR3 sequence is 14 residues long. The V gene's germline CDR1 is SGHAT and CDR2 FQNNGV. In DNA, the CDR3 is TGTGCCAGCAGCTTGTCATCAACTAATGAAAAACTGTTTTTT. This sequence encodes CASSLSSTNEKLFF.

This chain connects TRBV5-1 to TRBJ2-1, with 7 bases aligning to TRBD1. The CDR3 has 15 residues. The germline V gene encodes CDR1 SGHRS and CDR2 YFSETQ. J gave up 4 bases and V 0 bases, and 4 bases lay outside the gene matches. CDR3 in amino acids: CASSLVGTEYNEQFF. For the CDR3, the DNA is TGCGCCAGCAGCTTGGTCGGGACAGAGTACAATGAGCAGTTCTTC.

The J gene is TRBJ2-2, the V gene TRBV29-1; 9 bases are a match to TRBD2. Germline CDR1 SQVTM, CDR2 ANQGSEA. CDR3 size: 16 residues. V was clipped by 4 bases and J by 5 bases; unmatched bases: 11. The DNA of the CDR3 is TGCAGCGTTGTTTCTAGCGGGAACGCGCGGACCGGGGAGCTGTTTTTT. Translated: CSVVSSGNARTGELFF.

The chain is built from TRBV19 and TRBJ1-5; D unclear. This CDR3 has 15 amino acids. Trimming removed 8 bases at V and 0 bases at J, with 14 bases between. Germline CDR1 and CDR2: LNHDA and SQIVND (reference sequence). In DNA form, the CDR3 reads TGTGCCAGTGGGAGGAAAGTAGATAGCAATCAGCCCCAGCATTTT. Encoded protein: CASGRKVDSNQPQHF.

This clone was detected only once. This rearrangement joins TRBV28 to TRBJ2-5, with 8 bases lining up with TRBD2. The CDR3 sequence is 15 residues long. Germline V gives CDR1 MDHEN, CDR2 SYDVKM. The trim removed 6 bases at V and 2 bases at J, leaving 8 bases unmatched. CDR3 sequence: CASSSFVAGQETQYF. The CDR3 DNA reads as TGTGCCAGCAGCTCCTTTGTAGCGGGACAAGAGACCCAGTACTTC.

This clone came up once. The genes are TRBV2 and TRBJ1-2, with 7 bases lining up with TRBD1. CDR3 length equals 15 residues. V gave up 11 bases and J gave up 4 bases; unmatched junction bases: 16. In germline, CDR1 is SNHLY, CDR2 FYNNEI. Here the CDR3 DNA reads TGTGCCGGAGGGCCGGGACAGAGACCTCCCTATGGCTACACCTTC. Translation: CAGGPGQRPPYGYTF.

V usage is TRBV2 and J usage is TRBJ1-4, with a possible D match to TRBD1 (5 bases). Germline assignment: CDR1 SNHLY and CDR2 FYNNEI. The CDR3 runs 16 residues. V was cut by 4 bases and J by 3 bases, with 15 bases left in between. CDR3 coding DNA: TGTGCCAGCAGTGGCAGGGTCCCGGGGGCTAATGAAAAACTGTTTTTT. Translating it yields CASSGRVPGANEKLFF.

V usage is TRBV28 and J usage is TRBJ2-1; the D is unclear. Germline V gene lookup returns CDR1 MDHEN and CDR2 SYDVKM. V was pared by 3 bases and J by 0 bases, with 12 bases between. This CDR3 contains 16 residues. CDR3 sequence (DNA): TGTGCCAGCAGTTTGTACGGCGCGGACTCCTACAATGAGCAGTTCTTC. Translation gives CASSLYGADSYNEQFF.

This chain joins TRBV15 and TRBJ1-2, with 11 nucleotides matching TRBD1. In germline, CDR1 is LNHNV, CDR2 YYDKDF (reference sequence). V shed 3 bases and J 2 bases; nucleotides not matched to a gene: 2. The CDR3 is made up of 15 amino acids. The CDR3 sequence: CATSRGQGENYGYTF. The CDR3 DNA follows: TGTGCCACCAGCAGGGGACAGGGGGAAAACTATGGCTACACCTTC.

The genes are TRBV5-4 and TRBJ2-7, with 13 bases aligning to TRBD2. J lost 5 bases, V lost 4 bases, and 9 bases had no gene match. Looked up from germline, CDR1 is SGHNT and CDR2 is YYREEE (reference sequence). This CDR3 contains 16 residues. This chain's CDR3 is CASSTQRTSGRNEQYF. DNA for the CDR3: TGTGCCAGCAGCACCCAAAGGACTAGCGGGAGAAACGAGCAGTACTTC.

This clone was seen a handful of times. The V call is TRBV7-9, the J call TRBJ2-7, with a possible D match to TRBD2 (5 bases). Looked up from germline, CDR1 is SEHNR and CDR2 is FQNEAQ (reference sequence). V lost 5 bases and J lost 3, with 20 bases in between. The CDR3 contains 16 residues. As DNA, the CDR3 is TGTGCCAGCAGCGCGAGAGAGCGGACGGGCGACTACGAGCAGTACTTC. Residues: CASSARERTGDYEQYF. The complete variable domain, with remaining parts taken from reference TRBV7-9 and TRBJ2-7, reads DTGVSQNPRHKITKRGQNVTFRCDPISEHNRLYWYRQTLGQGPEFLTYFQNEAQLEKSRLLSDRFSAERPKGSFSTLEIQRTEQGDSAMYLCASSARERTGDYEQYFGPGTRLTVT.

This clone has only a few counts. V usage is TRBV19 and J usage is TRBJ2-1; the D is unclear. Germline V gives CDR1 LNHDA, CDR2 SQIVND (reference sequence). Trimming took off 4 bases at V and 6 bases at J, with 19 bases between the two ends. This CDR3 spans 16 amino acids. This CDR3 is CASSKMRSETGNEQFF. CDR3 nucleotide sequence: TGTGCCAGTAGTAAAATGCGCAGCGAGACGGGCAATGAGCAGTTCTTC.

The V call is TRBV29-1, the J call TRBJ2-2; 9 bases align to TRBD1. The V gene's germline CDR1 is SQVTM and CDR2 ANQGSEA. J gave up 5 bases and V 7 bases, and 5 bases lay outside the gene matches. This CDR3 is built from 13 residues. CDR3 residues: CSAMGQGTGELFF. DNA for the CDR3: TGCAGCGCAATGGGACAGGGAACCGGGGAGCTGTTTTTT.

This chain joins TRBV7-2 and TRBJ1-4; TRBD1 might be the D (5 bases). Per the germline V gene, CDR1 is SGHTA and CDR2 is FQGNSA. V shed 2 bases and J shed 8 bases, with 15 bases lying between them. The CDR3 is made up of 15 amino acids. CDR3 region: CASSLYPGEGEKLFF. DNA of the CDR3: TGTGCCAGCAGCTTATATCCCGGGGAGGGGGAAAAACTGTTTTTT.

The genes are TRBV7-8 and TRBJ1-1, with D possibly matching TRBD1 (5 bases). In germline, CDR1 is SGHVS, CDR2 FQNEAQ. V dropped 5 bases and J dropped 4 bases, with 14 bases sitting between them. The CDR3 is 14 residues long. As DNA, the CDR3 is TGTGCCAGCAGCCCTTTCCCGGGGGGCACTGAAGCTTTCTTT. This encodes CASSPFPGGTEAFF.

By proportion, this clone is large (0.1 to 1%). This rearrangement joins TRBV11-1 to TRBJ1-1, with TRBD1 identical over 8 bases. The germline gives CDR1 SGHAT, CDR2 FQDESV (reference sequence). The V and J ends lost 5 bases and 6 bases, in that order; junction bases with no gene match: 2. The CDR3 runs 12 residues. Written as DNA, the CDR3 is TGTGCCAGCAGCGGACAGGGCTCTGAAGCTTTCTTT. Amino acid sequence: CASSGQGSEAFF.

The rearrangement joins TRBV2 to TRBJ1-2; 7 bases match TRBD1. Germline CDR1 and CDR2: SNHLY and FYNNEI. V shed 9 bases and J 7 bases; nucleotides not matched to a gene: 14. CDR3 length: 14 residues. CDR3 loop: CAREMRQGTSGYTF. The CDR3 nucleotides are TGTGCCAGGGAGATGAGACAGGGAACCAGTGGCTACACCTTC.

This clone was seen only a few times. The chain joins TRBV6-5 to TRBJ1-2; D unresolved. The CDR3 contains 11 residues. Germline V gives CDR1 MNHEY, CDR2 SVGAGI. Trimming cost V 2 bases and J 6 bases, with 4 bases left between them. The CDR3 nucleotides are TGTGCCAGCAGTTACCGCGATGGCTACACCTTC. Its protein product is CASSYRDGYTF.

The J gene is TRBJ2-1, the V gene TRBV2, with 8 bases that match TRBD2. The CDR3 contains 14 residues. Germline V gene lookup returns CDR1 SNHLY and CDR2 FYNNEI. V was pared by 6 bases and J by 9 bases, with 10 bases of the junction left unmatched. The CDR3 DNA reads as TGTGCCAGCAGGGAGGGACTAGAGATGGCTGAGCAGTTCTTC. This translates into CASREGLEMAEQFF.

The chain joins TRBV28 to TRBJ2-7; 10 bases are a match to TRBD1. The CDR3 contains 14 residues. Per the germline V gene, CDR1 is MDHEN and CDR2 is SYDVKM. The trim removed 6 bases at V and 6 bases at J, leaving 8 bases unmatched. The CDR3 spells CASSRTGGVVEQYF. As DNA, the CDR3 is TGTGCCAGCAGCCGGACAGGGGGGGTCGTCGAGCAGTACTTC.

This clone has only one observation. The rearrangement links TRBV5-1 to TRBJ2-5, with 7 bases fitting TRBD1. Germline assignment: CDR1 SGHRS and CDR2 YFSETQ. The ends lost 0 bases at V and 2 bases at J; junction bases unmatched: 1. CDR3 length: 14 residues. CDR3 loop: CASSLGRGQETQYF. CDR3 DNA: TGCGCCAGCAGCTTGGGCAGGGGGCAAGAGACCCAGTACTTC.